A selection of T cell receptor beta chains follows, all from one sample in a study of T cell repertoires in ileal Crohn's disease. The assay was immunoSEQ multiplex PCR, and TCRdb's table has in-frame clones only and misses some. Here the sample spans about 62,000 clones, roughly 91% being singletons. The specimen was ileal tissue. Source of these receptors: an adult with Crohn's disease. CDR3s leave out the opening cysteine and the closing phenylalanine or tryptophan. D genes are given only for firm matches. Size is stated for part of the rows, as once, few or many counts, or as a class when the clone is expanded.

- TRBD1 TRBV6-5 ASSLNRGYQPQH
- TRBD1 TRBV4-3 ASSQVTGGSYEQY
few TRBD1 TRBV10-3 AISVGTGAYEQY
- TRBD1 TRBV4-3 ASSHGTGIDEQF
- TRBD1 TRBV19 ASSHSRLTGGRTEAF
- - TRBV7-9 ASSPLGDTNTGELF
- - TRBV10-2 ASSLPGFDTEAF
- - TRBV6-1 ASGDLGETQY
- TRBD1 TRBV5-1 ASSQEDRGTNTGELF
- - TRBV10-3 AIMSSSGANVLT
- TRBD1 TRBV18 ASSPSLTGRNTEAF
- - TRBV29-1 SVRSGTSTDTQY
medium-sized TRBD1 TRBV19 ASTGVVGQSYGYT
- TRBD1 TRBV11-1 ASSPGGSYTGELF
- - TRBV7-2 ASSLDIINSPLH
few - TRBV2 ASSEQSETQY
- - TRBV5-1 ASRQGLNTEAF
once - TRBV11-2 ASSLGTNQPQH
- - TRBV7-9 ASSPLRGEIAGNTIY
- - TRBV19 ASNYADRRNEKLF
- - TRBV11-3 ASSSRPGGNTIY
- - TRBV7-8 ASSSPGQGNNQPQH
- - TRBV4-1 ASSHTGEHEQF
- - TRBV2 ASSERTAWEGQPQH
- - TRBV6-1 ASRGTNTGELF
once TRBD2 TRBV9 ASSARLAGYNEQF
once - TRBV2 ASSLPGASYEKLF
- - TRBV7-2 ASSSSLPYT
- - TRBV18 ASSPRQAQNEKLF
- - TRBV4-3 ASSHIGVRPAIYGYT
- - TRBV10-2 ASSDLAPEAF
- - TRBV2 ASSVDRDTEAF
- TRBD1 TRBV10-3 AITTGGQYGYT
- - TRBV18 ASSPGQSSGNTIY
- TRBD2 TRBV4-2 ASSLRTSGGPITGELF
- - TRBV29-1 SVAQNYNEKLF
- - TRBV7-9 ASSLSRGQNYGYT
- - TRBV27 ASSLNLRTSSSNTEAF
- TRBD1 TRBV19 ASSTLGQGRQPQH
- - TRBV5-1 ASSLVGGTETQY
- - TRBV28 AILPRGGTNEKLF
- - TRBV10-3 AISDGLREMAGSQH
- TRBD1 TRBV5-1 ASSLDGQGGFGIY
- - TRBV5-6 ASEISGANVLT
- - TRBV19 ASSMGLQSGGNQPQH
- - TRBV10-3 AISESGRYNEQF
- - TRBV5-1 ASSPPDSAEAF
- - TRBV7-9 ASSPQAPRDFGYT
- - TRBV7-7 ASSKELSTGELF
- - TRBV18 ASSLGHRDKVGEQY
- - TRBV30 AWSSGSYEQY
once - TRBV29-1 SVVGPGQETQY
- - TRBV25-1 ASSPARLNSPLH
- - TRBV6-1 ASTSGNHQPQH
once - TRBV7-6 ASSTDRNTEAF
- - TRBV9 ASSVLDKPNYGYT
- TRBD2 TRBV4-2 ASSPLAGGTDTQY
- TRBD1 TRBV11-3 ASRDRVAREQY
- - TRBV6-5 ASSSISGGNTEAF